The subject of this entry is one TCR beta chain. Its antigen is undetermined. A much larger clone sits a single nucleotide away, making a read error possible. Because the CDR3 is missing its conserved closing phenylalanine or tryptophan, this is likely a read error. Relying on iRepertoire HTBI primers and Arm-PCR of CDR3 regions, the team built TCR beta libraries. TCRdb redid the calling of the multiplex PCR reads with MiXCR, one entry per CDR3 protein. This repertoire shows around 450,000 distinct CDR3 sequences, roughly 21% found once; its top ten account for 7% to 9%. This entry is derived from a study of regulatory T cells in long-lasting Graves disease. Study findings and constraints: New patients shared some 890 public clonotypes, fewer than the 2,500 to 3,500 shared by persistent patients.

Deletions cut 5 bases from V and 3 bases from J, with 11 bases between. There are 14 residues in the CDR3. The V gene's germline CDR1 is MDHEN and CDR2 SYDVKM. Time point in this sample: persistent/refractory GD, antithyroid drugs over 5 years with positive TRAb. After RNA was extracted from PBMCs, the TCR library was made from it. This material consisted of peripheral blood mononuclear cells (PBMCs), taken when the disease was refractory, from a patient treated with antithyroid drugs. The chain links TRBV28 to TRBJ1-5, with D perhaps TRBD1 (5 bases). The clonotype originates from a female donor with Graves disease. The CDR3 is CASSHRDYNQPQHS. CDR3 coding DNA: TGTGCCAGCAGTCACCGGGACTACAATCAGCCCCAGCATTCT.